The table lists the clone carrying this T cell receptor (beta chain) with a few counts. Antigen specificity is unknown. Germline CDR1 is MNHEY and CDR2 is SVGAGI. This CDR3 has 14 amino acids. Trimming cost V 4 bases and J 10 bases, with 19 bases left between them. The data were obtained in a study of identical twins. Whole-study results and caveats: Fewer insertions were carried by abundant cord blood beta clonotypes, but none was seen in memory repertoires.

A single record per CDR3 protein comes from TCRdb applying MiXCR to the 5' RACE reads. The data show around 240,000 distinct CDR3 sequences, about 10% seen once. The genes are TRBV6-5 and TRBJ1-1; TRBD1 might be the D (5 bases). The sample was memory T cells sorted from blood. The receptor was isolated from a man aged 50-59 years in good health. DNA for the CDR3: TGTGCCAGCAGTTGGTATCTAGGCCGGGACGGAGCTTTCTTT. It yields the protein CASSWYLGRDGAFF.